The rows below give T cell receptor beta chains drawn from one sample of a study of CD8 T cells in ankylosing spondylitis. MiXCR, applied by TCRdb to the 5' RACE reads, yields one record per CDR3 protein. The data contain more than 150,000 distinct CDR3 sequences, 18% of them singletons. The sequencing sample was made of blood, either unsorted or a sorted T cell fraction (not recorded which). Receptors originate from a male donor aged 10-29 years with ankylosing spondylitis or in good health (not recorded which). The CDR3 runs from the conserved cysteine through the conserved F or W. Fields, in order: V gene, CDR3 length, CDR3 protein.

>TRBV7-8|15
CASSTGILAGNTIYF
>TRBV11-1|11
CASSWGDTQYF
>TRBV7-9|15
CASSSGLAETDTQYF
>TRBV12-3/TRBV12-4|16
CASSLDAGAVTGELFF
>TRBV12-3/TRBV12-4|14
CASSFVDRRNEQFF
>TRBV12-3/TRBV12-4|16
CASSPSGSSSYNEQFF
>TRBV29-1|14
CSVEEPYRGDIQYF
>TRBV12-3/TRBV12-4|16
CASSPGDRASQETQYF
>TRBV12-3/TRBV12-4|14
CASSLSGEYNEQFF
>TRBV4-1|15
CASSGVGTGGNEQFF
>TRBV9|14
CASSEGTANAEAFF
>TRBV2|12
CASSGLEYEQYF
>TRBV7-8|15
CASGGGRLHTDTQYF
>TRBV28|16
CASSEPNSNSNQPQHF
>TRBV20-1|15
CSALFQPGLANEQFF
>TRBV12-3/TRBV12-4|15
CASGSARGLTYEQYF
>TRBV20-1|16
CSARNLAGTYVDTQYF
>TRBV11-2|14
CASSSLAGEGEQYF
>TRBV29-1|13
CSLGQGRTDTQYF
>TRBV6-6|17
CASSYTKGRGAGTEAFF
>TRBV10-3|13
CAINGESTDTQYF
>TRBV6-4|15
CASSDEVIGPDTQYF
>TRBV12-3/TRBV12-4|17
CASSPRDRGSGANVLTF
>TRBV5-1|14
CASSLKGLGTEAFF
>TRBV6-1|14
CASRGGYGNQPQHF
>TRBV9|14
CASSVTGLGTEAFF
>TRBV6-5|13
CATTNAAAETQYF
>TRBV29-1|14
CSVEDPPSNYGYTF
>TRBV20-1|14
CSALSGRAYNEQFF
>TRBV12-3/TRBV12-4|12
CASCKGQAEAFF
>TRBV20-1|14
CSARDGVGTDTQYF
>TRBV15|13
CATSRVRGETQYF
>TRBV20-1|15
CSVPGVAGGQETQYF
>TRBV7-9|16
CASSLDPGQPPYEQYF
>TRBV5-8|13
CASSLSPQETQYF